A single T cell receptor (beta chain) is shown here with its context. This entry comes from a study of technical replicates of blood from a handful of donors. Here immunoSEQ multiplex PCR was the method, and the copy in TCRdb shows in-frame clones only, minus some. This table holds roughly 62,000 clones, roughly 86% found once. Trimming removed 4 bases from V and 2 bases from J; junction bases left unmatched: 5. This CDR3 has 15 amino acids. CDR1 is MNHNS and CDR2 is SASEGT in the germline V gene. This TCR was recovered from a human donor in good health. Some clones in this sample may be carry-over from other donors' samples. The sample taken for sequencing was PBMCs. The gene calls are TRBV6-1 and TRBJ2-1; 7 bases map to TRBD2. The CDR3 nucleotides read TGTGCCAGCAGTGGCGGGACTACAACCTACAATGAGCAGTTCTTC. It specifies CASSGGTTTYNEQFF.